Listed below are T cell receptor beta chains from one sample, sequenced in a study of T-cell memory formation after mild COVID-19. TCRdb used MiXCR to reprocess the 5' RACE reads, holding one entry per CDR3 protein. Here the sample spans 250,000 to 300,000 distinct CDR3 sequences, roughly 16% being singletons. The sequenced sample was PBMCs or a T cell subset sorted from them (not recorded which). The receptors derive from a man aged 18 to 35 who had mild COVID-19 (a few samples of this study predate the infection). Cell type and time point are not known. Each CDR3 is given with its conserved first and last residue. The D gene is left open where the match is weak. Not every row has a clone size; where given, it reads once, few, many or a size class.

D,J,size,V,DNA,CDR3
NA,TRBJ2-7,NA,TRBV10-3,TGTGCCATCAGTGAGTCACAGGGTTACTACGAGCAGTACTTC,CAISESQGYYEQYF
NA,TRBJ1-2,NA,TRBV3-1,TGTGCCAGCAGCCAAGACGGGTACAGCTACTATGGCTACACCTTC,CASSQDGYSYYGYTF
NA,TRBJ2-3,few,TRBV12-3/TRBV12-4,TGTGCCAGCAGTTTACCCAGCGGCAGGGGAGGGAGTACAGATACGCAGTATTTT,CASSLPSGRGGSTDTQYF
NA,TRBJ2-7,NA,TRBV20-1,TGCAGTGCCACGCACAGGAGCTCCTACGAGCAGTACTTC,CSATHRSSYEQYF
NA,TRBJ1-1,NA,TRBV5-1,TGCGCCAGCAGTTTTGGGGAGGTAATGAACACTGAAGCTTTCTTT,CASSFGEVMNTEAFF
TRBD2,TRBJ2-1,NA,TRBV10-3,TGTGCCATCAGGACCCTTAGCGGGGGGGAAGCGTTCTTC,CAIRTLSGGEAFF
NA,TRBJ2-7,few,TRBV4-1,TGCGCCAGCAGCCAAGTCGGGGCCAGGGAGAAAAACGAGCAGTACTTC,CASSQVGAREKNEQYF
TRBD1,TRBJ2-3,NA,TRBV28,TGTGCCAGCAGTTTAGGGACAGGGAGCACAGATACGCAGTATTTT,CASSLGTGSTDTQYF
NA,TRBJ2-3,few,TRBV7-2,TGTGCCAGCAGCTTGTTAGGGGCCTTCACAGATACGCAGTATTTT,CASSLLGAFTDTQYF
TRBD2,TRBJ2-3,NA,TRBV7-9,TGTGCCAGCAGCTTAGGGGTTCTAGCGGGAGCGATACCTACAGATACGCAGTATTTT,CASSLGVLAGAIPTDTQYF
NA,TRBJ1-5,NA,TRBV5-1,TGCGCCAGCAGCCCAGGGACATTCGGATTCAATCAGCCCCAGCATTTT,CASSPGTFGFNQPQHF
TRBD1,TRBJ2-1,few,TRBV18,TGTGCCTCCGGACAGGGAGCCAACGATGAGCAGTTCTTC,CASGQGANDEQFF
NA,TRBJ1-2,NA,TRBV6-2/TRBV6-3,TGTGCCAGCGCAATCCTCGACAGGAACTATGGCTACACCTTC,CASAILDRNYGYTF
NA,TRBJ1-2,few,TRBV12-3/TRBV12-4,TGTGCCAGCAGTTTCTCAGGTTTTGGGGGCGGCTACACCTTC,CASSFSGFGGGYTF
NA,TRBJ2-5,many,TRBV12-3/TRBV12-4,TGTGCCAGCAGTTTCAGGACGGCCCGTTCGGGGACCCAGTACTTC,CASSFRTARSGTQYF
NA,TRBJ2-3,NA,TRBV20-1,TGCAGTGCTAGAGATTGGACCGTCCGAAACACAGATACGCAGTATTTT,CSARDWTVRNTDTQYF
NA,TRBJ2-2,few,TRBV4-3,TGCGCCAGCAGCCAAGGGGCACAGGGCACCGGGGAGCTGTTTTTT,CASSQGAQGTGELFF
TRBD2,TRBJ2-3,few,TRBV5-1,TGCGCCAGCAAGAGGGCGGCGGGGGCAGATACGCAGTATTTT,CASKRAAGADTQYF
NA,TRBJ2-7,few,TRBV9,TGTGCCAGCAGCTTGTTAGGTGATTCGTCCTACGAGCAGTACTTC,CASSLLGDSSYEQYF
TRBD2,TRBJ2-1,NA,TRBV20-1,TGCAGTGCTCCGATAGCGGGGGGGCATCATGAGCAGTTCTTC,CSAPIAGGHHEQFF
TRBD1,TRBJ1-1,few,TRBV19,TGTGCCAGTAGTTCCCTACAGGGGTGGACTGAAGCTTTCTTT,CASSSLQGWTEAFF
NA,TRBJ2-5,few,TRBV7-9,TGTGCCAGCAGCTTAGCGGCGGCAGAGACCCAGTACTTC,CASSLAAAETQYF
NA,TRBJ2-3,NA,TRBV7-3,TGTGCCAGCAGCTCGGGGGTCTCAGATACGCAGTATTTT,CASSSGVSDTQYF
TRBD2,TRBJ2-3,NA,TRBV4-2,TGTGCCAGCAGCGGGGTCGCGGGACTAGCGCCTAGCACAGATACGCAGTATTTT,CASSGVAGLAPSTDTQYF
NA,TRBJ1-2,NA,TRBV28,TGTGCCAGCAGTTTATTGGAGGGGTCCCTGCGCGGCTACACCTTC,CASSLLEGSLRGYTF
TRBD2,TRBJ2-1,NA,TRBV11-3,TGTGCCAGCAGCCGAGCGGGGGGCCACTCCTACAATGAGCAGTTCTTC,CASSRAGGHSYNEQFF
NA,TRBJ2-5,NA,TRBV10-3,TGTGCCATCAGTGGGGTACCAAGGGAGACCCAGTACTTC,CAISGVPRETQYF
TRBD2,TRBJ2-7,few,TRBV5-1,TGCGCCAGCAGCTTGACTAGCGGGGTGACCTACGAGCAGTACTTC,CASSLTSGVTYEQYF
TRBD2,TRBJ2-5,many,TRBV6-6,TGTGCCAGCAGTTACTTCCGGCCAGCGGGGGGCCCTCAAGAGACCCAGTACTTC,CASSYFRPAGGPQETQYF